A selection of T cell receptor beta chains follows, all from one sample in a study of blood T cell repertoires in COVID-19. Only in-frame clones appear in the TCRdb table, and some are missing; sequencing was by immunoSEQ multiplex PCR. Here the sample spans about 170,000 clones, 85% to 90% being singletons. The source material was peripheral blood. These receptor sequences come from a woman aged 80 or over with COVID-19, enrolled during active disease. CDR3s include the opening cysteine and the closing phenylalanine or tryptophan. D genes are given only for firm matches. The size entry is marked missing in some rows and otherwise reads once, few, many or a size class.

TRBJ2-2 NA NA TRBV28 TGTGCCAGCACCCTGTCGGGACTGGGCGGGGAGCTGTTTTTT CASTLSGLGGELFF
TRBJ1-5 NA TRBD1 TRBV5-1 TGCGCCAGCAGCCGGACAGGGGAACAGCCCCAGCATTTT CASSRTGEQPQHF
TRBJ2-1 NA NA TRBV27 TGTGCCAGCAGTTTTGGGGGCACTTTCTCCTACAATGAGCAGTTCTTC CASSFGGTFSYNEQFF
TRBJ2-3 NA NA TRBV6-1 TGTGCCAGCAGTGAGGAGGTGAGCACAGATACGCAGTATTTT CASSEEVSTDTQYF
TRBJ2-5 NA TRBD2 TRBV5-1 TGCGCCAGCAGCCCAGCTAGCGGGAGATCGGAGACCCAGTACTTC CASSPASGRSETQYF
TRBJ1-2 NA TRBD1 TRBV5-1 TGCGCCAGCAGCTTGGCTCCAACAGGGGCTAATAACTATGGCTACACCTTC CASSLAPTGANNYGYTF
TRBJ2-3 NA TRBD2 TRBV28 TGTGCCAGCAGTTTAGTGGGAGGGCCCGCCTCGCAGTATTTT CASSLVGGPASQYF
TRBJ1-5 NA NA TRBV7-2 TGTGCCAGCAGCTGGTGGGGAGGCGGGAATCAGCCCCAGCATTTT CASSWWGGGNQPQHF
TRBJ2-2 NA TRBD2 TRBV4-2 TGTGCCAGCAGCCAAGCGCCACTAGCGGGACTCAACGGGGAGCTGTTTTTT CASSQAPLAGLNGELFF
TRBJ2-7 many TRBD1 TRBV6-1 TGTGCCAGCAGTGAAGGAGAAACAGGGGCCTACGAGCAGTACTTC CASSEGETGAYEQYF
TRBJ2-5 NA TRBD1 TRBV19 TGTGCCAGTAGCGGGACAGGACAAGAGACCCAGTACTTC CASSGTGQETQYF
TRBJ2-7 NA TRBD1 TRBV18 TGTGCCAGCTCACCGGGGACAGACGAGCAGTACTTC CASSPGTDEQYF
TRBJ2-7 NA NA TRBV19 TGTGCCAGTAGTAGTCACACGACCTACGAGCAGTACTTC CASSSHTTYEQYF
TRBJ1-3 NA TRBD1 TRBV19 TGTGCCAGTAGTACGGACAGGGGCTCTGGAAACACCATATATTTT CASSTDRGSGNTIYF
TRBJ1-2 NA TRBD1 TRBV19 TGTGCCAGTAGTATAGAACCGGGACAGGGGCTCTATGGCTACACCTTC CASSIEPGQGLYGYTF
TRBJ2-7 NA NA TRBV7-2 TGTGCCAGCAGCTTATCAGGTGGGACAACCGAGCAGTACTTC CASSLSGGTTEQYF
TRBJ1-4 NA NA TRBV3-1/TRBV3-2 TGTGCCAGCAGCCAAAGGGGCGGAGGGGAAAAACTGTTTTTT CASSQRGGGEKLFF
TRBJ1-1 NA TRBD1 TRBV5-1 TGCGCCAGCAGCCCGGGGACAGTAAACACTGAAGCTTTCTTT CASSPGTVNTEAFF
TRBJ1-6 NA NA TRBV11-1 TGTGCCAGCAGCTTAACCGTGGTAGAGAATTCACCCCTCCACTTT CASSLTVVENSPLHF
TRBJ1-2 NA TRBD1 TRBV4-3 TGCGCCAGCAGCCAAGATTCCAGGGGGCTTAGAGGCTACACCTTC CASSQDSRGLRGYTF
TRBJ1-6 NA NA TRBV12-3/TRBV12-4 TGTGCCAGCAGTTTTTTTAGCTCCCCGTCCCTCCACTTT CASSFFSSPSLHF
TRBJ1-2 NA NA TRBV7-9 TGTGCCAGCAGCTTAGGAGGTGGAGGGGTGGGCTACACCTTC CASSLGGGGVGYTF
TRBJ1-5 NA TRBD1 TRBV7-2 TGTGCCAGCAGCTTAGCGGGACAGGGGGCGGAACAGCCCCAGCATTTT CASSLAGQGAEQPQHF